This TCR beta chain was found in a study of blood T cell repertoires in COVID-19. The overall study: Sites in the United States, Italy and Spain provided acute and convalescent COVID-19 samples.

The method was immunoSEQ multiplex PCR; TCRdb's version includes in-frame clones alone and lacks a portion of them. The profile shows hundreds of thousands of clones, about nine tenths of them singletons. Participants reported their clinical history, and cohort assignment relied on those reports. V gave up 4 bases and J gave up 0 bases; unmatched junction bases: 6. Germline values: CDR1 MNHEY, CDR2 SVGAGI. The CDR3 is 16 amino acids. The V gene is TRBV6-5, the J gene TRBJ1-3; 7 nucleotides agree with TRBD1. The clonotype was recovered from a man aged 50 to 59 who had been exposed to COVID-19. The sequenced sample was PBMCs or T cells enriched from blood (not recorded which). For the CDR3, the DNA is TGTGCCAGCAGTTGGGGGGACAGTGACTCTGGAAACACCATATATTTT. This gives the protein CASSWGDSDSGNTIYF.